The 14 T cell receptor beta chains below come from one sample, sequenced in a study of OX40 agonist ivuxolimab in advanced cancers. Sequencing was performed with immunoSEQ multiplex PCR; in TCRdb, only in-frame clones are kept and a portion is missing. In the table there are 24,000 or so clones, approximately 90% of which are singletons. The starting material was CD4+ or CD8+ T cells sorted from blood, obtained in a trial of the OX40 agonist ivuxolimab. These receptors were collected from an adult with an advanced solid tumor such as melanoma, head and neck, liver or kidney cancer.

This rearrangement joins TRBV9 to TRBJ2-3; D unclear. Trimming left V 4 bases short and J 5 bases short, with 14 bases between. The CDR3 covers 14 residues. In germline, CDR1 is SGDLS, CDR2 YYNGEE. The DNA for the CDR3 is TGTGCCAGCAGCCCGTTGCAGGTCGGAGATACGCAGTATTTT. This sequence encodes CASSPLQVGDTQYF. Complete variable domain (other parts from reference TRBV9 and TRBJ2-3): DSGVTQTPKHLITATGQRVTLRCSPRSGDLSVYWYQQSLDQGLQFLIQYYNGEERAKGNILERFSAQQFPDLHSELNLSSLELGDSALYFCASSPLQVGDTQYFGPGTRLTVL.

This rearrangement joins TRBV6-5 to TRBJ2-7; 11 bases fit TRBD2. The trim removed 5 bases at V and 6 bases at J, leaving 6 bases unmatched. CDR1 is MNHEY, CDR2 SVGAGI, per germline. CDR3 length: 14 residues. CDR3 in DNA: TGTGCCAGCAGTAGACTGACTAGCGGGGTCGAGCAGTACTTC. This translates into CASSRLTSGVEQYF.

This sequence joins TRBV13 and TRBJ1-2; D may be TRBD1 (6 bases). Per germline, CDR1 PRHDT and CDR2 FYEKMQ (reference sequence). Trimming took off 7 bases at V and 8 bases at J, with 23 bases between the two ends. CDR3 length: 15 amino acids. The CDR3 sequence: CASTLRGQLYGGYTF. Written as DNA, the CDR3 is TGTGCCAGCACCCTTCGGGGGCAGCTCTACGGCGGCTACACCTTC.

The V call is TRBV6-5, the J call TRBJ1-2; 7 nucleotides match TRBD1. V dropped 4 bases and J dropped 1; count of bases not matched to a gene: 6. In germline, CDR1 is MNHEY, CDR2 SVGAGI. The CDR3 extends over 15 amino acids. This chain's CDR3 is CASSSTGRLNYGYTF. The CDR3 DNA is TGTGCCAGCAGTTCGACAGGGCGTCTTAACTATGGCTACACCTTC.

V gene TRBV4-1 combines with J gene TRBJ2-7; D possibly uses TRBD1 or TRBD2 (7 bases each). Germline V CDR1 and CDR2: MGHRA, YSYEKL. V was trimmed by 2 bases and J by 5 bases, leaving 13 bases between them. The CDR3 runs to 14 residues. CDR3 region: CASSQQTGTNEQYF. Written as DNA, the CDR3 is TGCGCCAGCAGCCAACAGACAGGGACTAACGAGCAGTACTTC.

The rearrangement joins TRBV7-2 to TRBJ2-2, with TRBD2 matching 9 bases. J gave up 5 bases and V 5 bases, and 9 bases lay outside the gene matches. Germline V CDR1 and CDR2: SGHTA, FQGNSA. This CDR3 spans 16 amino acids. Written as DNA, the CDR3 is TGTGCCAGCAGCCCCTGGGGCGGGGGGGCAACCGGGGAGCTGTTTTTT. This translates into CASSPWGGGATGELFF.

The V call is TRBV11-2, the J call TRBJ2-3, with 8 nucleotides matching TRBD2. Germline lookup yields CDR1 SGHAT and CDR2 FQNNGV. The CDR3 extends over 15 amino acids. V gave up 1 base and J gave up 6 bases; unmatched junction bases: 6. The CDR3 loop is CASSLGGLATDTQYF. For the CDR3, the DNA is TGTGCCAGCAGCTTAGGAGGACTAGCCACGGATACGCAGTATTTT. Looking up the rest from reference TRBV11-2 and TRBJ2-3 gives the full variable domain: EAGVAQSPRYKIIEKRQSVAFWCNPISGHATLYWYQQILGQGPKLLIQFQNNGVVDDSQLPKDRFSAERLKGVDSTLKIQPAKLEDSAVYLCASSLGGLATDTQYFGPGTRLTVL.

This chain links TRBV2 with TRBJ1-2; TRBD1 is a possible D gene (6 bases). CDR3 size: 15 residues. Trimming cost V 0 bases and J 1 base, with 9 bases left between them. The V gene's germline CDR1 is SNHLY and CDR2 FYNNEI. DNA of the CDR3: TGTGCCAGCAGTGAAGCAGGGGGAGTTAACTATGGCTACACCTTC. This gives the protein CASSEAGGVNYGYTF. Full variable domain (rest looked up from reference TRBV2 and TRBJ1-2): EPEVTQTPSHQVTQMGQEVILRCVPISNHLYFYWYRQILGQKVEFLVSFYNNEISEKSEIFDDQFSVERPDGSNFTLKIRSTKLEDSAMYFCASSEAGGVNYGYTFGSGTRLTVV.

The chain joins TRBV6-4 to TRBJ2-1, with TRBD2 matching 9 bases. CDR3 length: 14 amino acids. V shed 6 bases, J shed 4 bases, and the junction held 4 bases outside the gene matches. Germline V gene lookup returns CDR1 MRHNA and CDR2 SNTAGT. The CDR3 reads CASSPSGEYNEQFF. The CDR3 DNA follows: TGTGCCAGCAGCCCTAGCGGGGAATACAATGAGCAGTTCTTC.

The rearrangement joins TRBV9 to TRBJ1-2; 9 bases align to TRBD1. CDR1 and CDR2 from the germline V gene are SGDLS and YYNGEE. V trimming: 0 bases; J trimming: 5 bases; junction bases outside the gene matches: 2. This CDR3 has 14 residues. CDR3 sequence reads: CASSVGDRGYGYTF. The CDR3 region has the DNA TGTGCCAGCAGCGTAGGAGACAGGGGGTATGGCTACACCTTC.

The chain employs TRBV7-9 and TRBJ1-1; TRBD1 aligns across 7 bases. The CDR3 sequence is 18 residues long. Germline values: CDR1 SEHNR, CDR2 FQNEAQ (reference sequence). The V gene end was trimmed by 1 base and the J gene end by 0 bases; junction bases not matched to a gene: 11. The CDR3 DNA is TGTGCCAGCAGCTTAGAGAGGTTGACAGGGCGTATGAACACTGAAGCTTTCTTT. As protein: CASSLERLTGRMNTEAFF.

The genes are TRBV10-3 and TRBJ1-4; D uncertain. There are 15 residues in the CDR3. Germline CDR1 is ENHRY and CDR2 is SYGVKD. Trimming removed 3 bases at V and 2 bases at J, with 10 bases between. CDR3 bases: TGTGCCATCAGTGAAGAATTGGTGACTAATGAAAAACTGTTTTTT. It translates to CAISEELVTNEKLFF.

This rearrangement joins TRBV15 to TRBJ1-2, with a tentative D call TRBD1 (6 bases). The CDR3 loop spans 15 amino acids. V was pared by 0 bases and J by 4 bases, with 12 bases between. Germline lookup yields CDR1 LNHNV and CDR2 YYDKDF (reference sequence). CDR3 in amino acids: CATSRERAGAYGYTF. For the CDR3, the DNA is TGTGCCACCAGCAGAGAACGAGCAGGGGCCTATGGCTACACCTTC. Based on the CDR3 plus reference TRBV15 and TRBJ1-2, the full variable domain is DAMVIQNPRYQVTQFGKPVTLSCSQTLNHNVMYWYQQKSSQAPKLLFHYYDKDFNNEADTPDNFQSRRPNTSFCFLDIRSPGLGDTAMYLCATSRERAGAYGYTFGSGTRLTVV.

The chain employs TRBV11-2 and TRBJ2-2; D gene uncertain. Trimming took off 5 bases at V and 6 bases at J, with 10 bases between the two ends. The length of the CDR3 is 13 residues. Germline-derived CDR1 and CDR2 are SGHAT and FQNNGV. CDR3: CASSRRVAGELFF. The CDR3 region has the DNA TGTGCCAGCAGCCGTAGGGTAGCCGGGGAGCTGTTTTTT.